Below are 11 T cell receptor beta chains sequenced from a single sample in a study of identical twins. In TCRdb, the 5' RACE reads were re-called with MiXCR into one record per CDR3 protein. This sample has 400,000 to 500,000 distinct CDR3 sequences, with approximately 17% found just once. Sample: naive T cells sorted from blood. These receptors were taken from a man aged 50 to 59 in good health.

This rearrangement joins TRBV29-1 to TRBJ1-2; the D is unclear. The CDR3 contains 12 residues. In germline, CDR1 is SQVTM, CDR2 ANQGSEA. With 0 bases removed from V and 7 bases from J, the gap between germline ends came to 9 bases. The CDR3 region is CSVEDGLGGYTF. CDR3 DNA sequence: TGCAGCGTTGAAGACGGCCTGGGTGGCTACACCTTC.

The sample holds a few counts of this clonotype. Here the CDR3 reads CASSSGLVGELFF. CDR3 nucleotide sequence: TGTGCCAGCAGCTCCGGGTTGGTCGGGGAGCTGTTTTTT. The chain has TRBV7-3 and TRBJ2-2, with no clear D. Germline-derived CDR1 and CDR2 are SGHTA and FQGTGA. Trimming removed 4 bases from V and 7 bases from J, with 10 bases in between. The CDR3 is 13 amino acids.

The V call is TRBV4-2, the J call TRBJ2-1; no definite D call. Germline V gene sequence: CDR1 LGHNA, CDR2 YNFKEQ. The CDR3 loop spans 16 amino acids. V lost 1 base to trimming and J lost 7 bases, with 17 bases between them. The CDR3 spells CASSQGQGRSVNEQFF. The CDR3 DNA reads TGTGCCAGCAGCCAAGGGCAAGGCCGCAGTGTTAATGAGCAGTTCTTC.

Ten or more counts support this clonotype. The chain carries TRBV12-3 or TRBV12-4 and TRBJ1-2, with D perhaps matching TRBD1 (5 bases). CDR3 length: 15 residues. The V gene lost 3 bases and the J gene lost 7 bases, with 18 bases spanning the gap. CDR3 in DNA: TGTGCCAGCAGTTTCGCAGGGAGGATCTTCGGTGGCTACACCTTC. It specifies CASSFAGRIFGGYTF.

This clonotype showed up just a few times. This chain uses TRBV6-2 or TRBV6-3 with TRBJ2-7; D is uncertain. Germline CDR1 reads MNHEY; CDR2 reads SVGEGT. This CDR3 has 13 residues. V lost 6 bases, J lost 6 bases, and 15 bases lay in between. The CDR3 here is CASSPLKTGEQYF. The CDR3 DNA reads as TGTGCCAGCAGCCCCCTGAAGACCGGCGAGCAGTACTTC.

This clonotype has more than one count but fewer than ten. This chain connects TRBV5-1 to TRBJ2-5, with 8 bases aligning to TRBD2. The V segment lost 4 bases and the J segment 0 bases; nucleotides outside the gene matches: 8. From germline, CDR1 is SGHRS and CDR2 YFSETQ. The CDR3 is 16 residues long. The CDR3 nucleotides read TGCGCCAGCAGCGGAGGACTAGCATTGTACCAAGAGACCCAGTACTTC. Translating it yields CASSGGLALYQETQYF.

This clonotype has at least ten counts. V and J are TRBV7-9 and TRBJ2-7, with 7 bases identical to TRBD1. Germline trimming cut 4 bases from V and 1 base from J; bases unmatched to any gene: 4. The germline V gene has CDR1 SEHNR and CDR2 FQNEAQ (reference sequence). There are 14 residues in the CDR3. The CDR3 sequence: CASSYRGFSYEQYF. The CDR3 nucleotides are TGTGCCAGCAGCTACAGGGGTTTTTCCTACGAGCAGTACTTC.

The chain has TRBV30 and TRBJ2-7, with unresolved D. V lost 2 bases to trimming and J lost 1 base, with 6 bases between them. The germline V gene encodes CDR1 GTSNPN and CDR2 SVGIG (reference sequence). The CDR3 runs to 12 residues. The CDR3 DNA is TGTGCCTGGAGTTTAGATTCCTACGAGCAGTACTTC. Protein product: CAWSLDSYEQYF.

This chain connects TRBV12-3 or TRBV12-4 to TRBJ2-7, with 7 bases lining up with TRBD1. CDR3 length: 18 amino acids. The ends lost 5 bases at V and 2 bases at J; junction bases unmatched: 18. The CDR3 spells CASSKSRQGQLPTYEQYF. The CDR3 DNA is TGTGCCAGCAGTAAGTCAAGACAGGGACAGCTTCCGACCTACGAGCAGTACTTC.

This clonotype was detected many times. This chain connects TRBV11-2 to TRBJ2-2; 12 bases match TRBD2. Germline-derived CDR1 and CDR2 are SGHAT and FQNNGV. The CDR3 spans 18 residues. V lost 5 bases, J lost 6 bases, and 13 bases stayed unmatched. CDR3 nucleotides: TGTGCCAGCAGCCCGGGGGGTCTAGCGGGAGGGCCCTCCGGGGAGCTGTTTTTT. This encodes CASSPGGLAGGPSGELFF.

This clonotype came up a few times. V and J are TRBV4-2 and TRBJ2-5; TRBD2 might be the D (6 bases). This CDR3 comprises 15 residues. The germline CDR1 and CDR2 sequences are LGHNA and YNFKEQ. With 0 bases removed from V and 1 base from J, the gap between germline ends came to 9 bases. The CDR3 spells CASSQEGSGQETQYF. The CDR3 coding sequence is TGTGCCAGCAGCCAAGAGGGTAGCGGCCAAGAGACCCAGTACTTC.